Below, 29 T cell receptor beta chains from the same sample are listed, as sequenced in a study of blood T cell repertoires in COVID-19. Measured with immunoSEQ multiplex PCR; TCRdb has only the in-frame clones, and not every one. The table has approximately 77,000 clones, around 69% seen once; the top ten hold about a sixth. The sample taken for sequencing was peripheral blood. The receptors derive from a man between 70 and 80 years old with active or convalescent COVID-19.

The count of this clone is one. The genes are TRBV5-1 and TRBJ2-1; 9 bases map to TRBD2. Germline CDR1 reads SGHRS; CDR2 reads YFSETQ. The V gene end was trimmed by 0 bases and the J gene end by 2 bases; junction bases not matched to a gene: 3. The CDR3 runs 16 residues. The CDR3 DNA reads TGCGCCAGCAGCTTGGCCGGCGGGGGGGCCTACAATGAGCAGTTCTTC. This codes for CASSLAGGGAYNEQFF. Drawing the rest from reference TRBV5-1 and TRBJ2-1, the complete variable domain is KAGVTQTPRYLIKTRGQQVTLSCSPISGHRSVSWYQQTPGQGLQFLFEYFSETQRNKGNFPGRFSGRQFSNSRSEMNVSTLELGDSALYLCASSLAGGGAYNEQFFGPGTRLTVL.

This rearrangement joins TRBV6-5 to TRBJ2-3, with TRBD2 matching 7 bases. The CDR3 has 15 amino acids. The V and J ends lost 8 bases and 4 bases, in that order; junction bases with no gene match: 12. The germline CDR1 and CDR2 sequences are MNHEY and SVGAGI. CDR3 coding DNA: TGTGCCAGCGCCCAGCGGGGTCAAGGGCCAGATACGCAGTATTTT. The encoded protein is CASAQRGQGPDTQYF.

The chain carries TRBV7-9 and TRBJ1-2; a possible D gene is TRBD1 (5 bases). Germline V lookup: CDR1 SEHNR, CDR2 FQNEAQ (reference sequence). The V gene lost 3 bases and the J gene lost 0 bases, with 11 bases spanning the gap. The CDR3 contains 15 residues. The CDR3 region has the DNA TGTGCCAGCAGCTTTGGGGCTTCAGCTAACTATGGCTACACCTTC. This sequence encodes CASSFGASANYGYTF.

The J gene is TRBJ1-2, the V gene TRBV6-6; the match to TRBD1 covers 7 bases. The germline gives CDR1 MNHNY, CDR2 SVGAGI (reference sequence). The V gene end was trimmed by 5 bases and the J gene end by 7 bases; junction bases not matched to a gene: 4. This CDR3 is 12 amino acids long. DNA of the CDR3: TGTGCCAGCAGTACAGGGGCTGTTGGCTACACCTTC. It codes for CASSTGAVGYTF.

The chain links TRBV24-1 to TRBJ2-5; 11 positions agree with TRBD2. The CDR3 loop spans 19 amino acids. Germline V gene lookup returns CDR1 KGHDR and CDR2 SFDVKD. V lost 7 bases and J lost 2; bases outside the gene matches: 17. CDR3 nucleotide sequence: TGTGCCACCAGCAACCGACTAGGACTAGCGGGTGAGGGGCAAGAGACCCAGTACTTC. It is translated as CATSNRLGLAGEGQETQYF.

The CDR3 loop reads CASSETAGVPYEQYF. The CDR3 bases are TGTGCCAGCAGTGAAACAGCCGGTGTCCCCTACGAGCAGTACTTC. V gene TRBV28 combines with J gene TRBJ2-7; D is ambiguous. The CDR3 contains 15 residues. The germline V gene has CDR1 MDHEN and CDR2 SYDVKM. Trimming removed 5 bases from V and 2 bases from J, with 16 bases in between.

V gene TRBV28 combines with J gene TRBJ2-7, with 8 bases aligning to TRBD1. V was clipped by 2 bases and J by 2 bases; unmatched bases: 5. From germline, CDR1 is MDHEN and CDR2 SYDVKM. The CDR3 consists of 15 residues. Here the CDR3 reads CASSLLRDRTYEQYF. The CDR3 coding sequence is TGTGCCAGCAGTTTACTCCGGGACAGGACCTACGAGCAGTACTTC.

A remark on this clone: An end of the junction differs from the germline gene, which may be a read error. The chain links TRBV6-5 to TRBJ2-4; 8 nucleotides agree with TRBD1. This CDR3 region has 12 residues. Germline CDR1 reads MNHEY; CDR2 reads SVGAGI. Here the CDR3 reads CASSGQGTLQAF. In DNA form, the CDR3 reads TGTGCCAGCAGCGGACAGGGTACTCTACAGGCCTTC.

The genes are TRBV5-4 and TRBJ2-7; D is unresolved. Trimming removed 2 bases from V and 0 bases from J, with 9 bases in between. This CDR3 region has 14 residues. Germline V gene sequence: CDR1 SGHNT, CDR2 YYREEE (reference sequence). This CDR3 is CASSFDERSYEQYF. DNA of the CDR3: TGTGCCAGCAGCTTTGACGAGCGCTCCTACGAGCAGTACTTC. Together with reference TRBV5-4 and TRBJ2-7, the CDR3 gives the full variable domain: ETGVTQSPTHLIKTRGQQVTLRCSSQSGHNTVSWYQQALGQGPQFIFQYYREEENGRGNFPPRFSGLQFPNYSSELNVNALELDDSALYLCASSFDERSYEQYFGPGTRLTVT.

This clone appeared once. This rearrangement joins TRBV18 to TRBJ1-5, with 7 bases matching TRBD1. V was pared by 3 bases and J by 4 bases, with 9 bases of the junction left unmatched. The germline CDR1 and CDR2 sequences are KGHSH and LQKENI. The CDR3 runs to 16 residues. CDR3 nucleotides: TGTGCCAGCTCACCGCCCCTGGCAGGGGGGAATCAGCCCCAGCATTTT. It is translated as CASSPPLAGGNQPQHF.

This clone was picked up one time. The chain uses TRBV2 and TRBJ2-3; D is possibly TRBD2 (5 bases). CDR3 size: 12 residues. Trimming stripped 7 bases from V and 4 bases from J, with 9 bases between. Germline V CDR1 and CDR2: SNHLY, FYNNEI. CDR3 sequence: CASMRAPDTQYF. For the CDR3, the DNA is TGTGCCAGCATGCGGGCCCCAGATACGCAGTATTTT.

The CDR3 sequence: CASSLRTSDEQYF. In nucleotides, the CDR3 is TGTGCCAGCAGTTTAAGAACTAGCGACGAGCAGTACTTC. This chain connects TRBV27 to TRBJ2-7, with 7 positions matching TRBD2. With 2 bases clipped from V and 5 bases from J, the junction kept 3 bases outside the gene matches. CDR1 is MNHEY, CDR2 SMNVEV, per germline (reference sequence). CDR3 size: 13 residues.

The rearrangement joins TRBV24-1 to TRBJ2-2; 16 bases are shared with TRBD2. Germline assignment: CDR1 KGHDR and CDR2 SFDVKD. There are 18 residues in the CDR3. Trimming took 8 bases from V and 5 from J; bases not matched to a gene: 10. DNA of the CDR3: TGTGCCACCAATTCTCCGGGACTAGCGGGGGGGCAAACCGGGGAGCTGTTTTTT. This sequence encodes CATNSPGLAGGQTGELFF.

The rearrangement uses TRBV2 and TRBJ1-5; D unresolved. The ends were cut back, 6 bases at V and 3 bases at J, with 12 bases in the middle. The CDR3 consists of 14 residues. Per germline, CDR1 SNHLY and CDR2 FYNNEI. CDR3: CASSPTTPNQPQHF. CDR3 nucleotide sequence: TGTGCCAGCAGCCCGACAACCCCCAATCAGCCCCAGCATTTT.

A single count supports this clone. CDR3 DNA: TGTGCCAGCAGTCGGACAGGCGGAAACACCATATATTTT. Translation: CASSRTGGNTIYF. The chain combines TRBV2 with TRBJ1-3; TRBD1 matches at 7 bases. CDR1 SNHLY and CDR2 FYNNEI come from the germline V gene. The ends lost 5 bases at V and 4 bases at J; junction bases unmatched: 2. This CDR3 has 13 residues.

The CDR3 DNA sequence: TGTGCCAGCAGCACCCGGGACAGGGGTTTTGAAAAACTGTTTTTT. It codes for CASSTRDRGFEKLFF. The V gene is TRBV11-1, the J gene TRBJ1-4; 10 bases match TRBD1. Germline CDR1 is SGHAT and CDR2 is FQDESV (reference sequence). The CDR3 totals 15 residues. V was pared by 5 bases and J by 7 bases, with 7 bases of the junction left unmatched.

This chain joins TRBV28 and TRBJ2-7; no reliable D call. V was cut by 2 bases and J by 0 bases, with 8 bases left in between. In germline, CDR1 is MDHEN, CDR2 SYDVKM. The length of the CDR3 is 14 residues. The CDR3 here is CASSLASSSYEQYF. The CDR3 DNA follows: TGTGCCAGCAGTTTAGCCTCTAGCTCCTACGAGCAGTACTTC.

V gene TRBV24-1 combines with J gene TRBJ1-2; D is perhaps TRBD1 (5 bases). V shed 7 bases and J shed 8 bases, with 10 bases lying between them. CDR3 length: 11 residues. Germline values: CDR1 KGHDR, CDR2 SFDVKD. The CDR3 sequence: CATSPGYGYTF. CDR3 DNA: TGTGCCACCAGCCCAGGGTACGGCTACACCTTC.

The chain is built from TRBV19 and TRBJ1-4, with D hard to call. Trimming cost V 5 bases and J 8 bases, with 12 bases left between them. The germline gives CDR1 LNHDA, CDR2 SQIVND (reference sequence). The CDR3 covers 13 residues. The CDR3 region is CASSVRGGEKLFF. DNA for the CDR3: TGTGCCAGTAGTGTGCGGGGAGGGGAAAAACTGTTTTTT.

This clone was picked up many times. This chain links TRBV11-2 with TRBJ2-7; TRBD1 matches at 11 bases. V dropped 5 bases and J dropped 2; count of bases not matched to a gene: 5. The CDR3 spans 15 residues. Germline loops: CDR1 SGHAT, CDR2 FQNNGV. CDR3 loop: CASSDPGQGAYEQYF. In DNA, the CDR3 is TGTGCCAGCAGCGACCCGGGACAGGGGGCCTACGAGCAGTACTTC. Looking up the rest from reference TRBV11-2 and TRBJ2-7 gives the full variable domain: EAGVAQSPRYKIIEKRQSVAFWCNPISGHATLYWYQQILGQGPKLLIQFQNNGVVDDSQLPKDRFSAERLKGVDSTLKIQPAKLEDSAVYLCASSDPGQGAYEQYFGPGTRLTVT.

The V call is TRBV30, the J call TRBJ2-5; TRBD2 is a possible D gene (6 bases). The CDR3 spans 11 residues. Germline V gene lookup returns CDR1 GTSNPN and CDR2 SVGIG (reference sequence). The V and J ends lost 3 bases and 4 bases respectively, with 6 bases between them. CDR3 nucleotide sequence: TGTGCCTGGAGCGGGGGAGAGACCCAGTACTTC. Its translation is CAWSGGETQYF.

The gene calls are TRBV3-1 (or the pseudogene TRBV3-2) and TRBJ1-1; 7 bases align to TRBD1. The ends lost 6 bases at V and 4 bases at J; junction bases unmatched: 11. This CDR3 comprises 15 residues. The germline CDR1 and CDR2 sequences are LGHDT and YNNKEL (reference sequence). The CDR3 is CASRSGGERFTEAFF. The CDR3 bases are TGTGCCAGCAGATCAGGGGGAGAGAGATTCACTGAAGCTTTCTTT.

CDR3 loop: CASSIGFDRAHEQYF. CDR3 bases: TGTGCCAGTAGTATAGGTTTTGACAGGGCCCACGAGCAGTACTTC. V and J are TRBV19 and TRBJ2-7, with TRBD1 matching over 7 bases. V was pared by 1 base and J by 5 bases, with 8 bases of the junction left unmatched. The CDR3 is 15 residues long. Germline V gene sequence: CDR1 LNHDA, CDR2 SQIVND (reference sequence).

This clone is large. The J gene is TRBJ2-7, the V gene TRBV6-5; D possibly corresponds to TRBD2 (6 bases). Trimming removed 10 bases at V and 6 bases at J, with 16 bases between. The germline V gene encodes CDR1 MNHEY and CDR2 SVGAGI. This CDR3 spans 12 amino acids. This chain's CDR3 is CATCPGVGEQYF. DNA for the CDR3: TGTGCCACATGCCCGGGAGTGGGCGAGCAGTACTTC.

This clone was detected only once. The J gene is TRBJ1-3, the V gene TRBV6-1, with 9 bases aligning to TRBD1. The germline V gene has CDR1 MNHNS and CDR2 SASEGT. With V trimmed by 3 bases and J by 5 bases, 2 bases remained unmatched. This CDR3 is built from 14 residues. CDR3 nucleotides: TGTGCCAGCAGTGATGGGACAGGGAGAAACACCATATATTTT. Protein product: CASSDGTGRNTIYF.

This clone was seen a few times. The CDR3 loop is CASTQGSTGNTIYF. In DNA form, the CDR3 reads TGTGCCAGCACTCAAGGGAGTACCGGAAACACCATATATTTT. The rearrangement links TRBV28 to TRBJ1-3, with D hard to call. CDR1 is MDHEN and CDR2 is SYDVKM in the germline V gene. The CDR3 sequence is 14 residues long. V was clipped by 7 bases and J by 4 bases, with 14 bases between them. Supplemented by reference TRBV28 and TRBJ1-3, the full variable domain reads DVKVTQSSRYLVKRTGEKVFLECVQDMDHENMFWYRQDPGLGLRLIYFSYDVKMKEKGDIPEGYSVSREKKERFSLILESASTNQTSMYLCASTQGSTGNTIYFGEGSWLTVV.

In this sample, this clone turned up a few times. CDR3 sequence: CASSAGWTGGATNEKLFF. CDR3 in DNA: TGCGCCAGCAGTGCGGGGTGGACAGGGGGGGCGACTAATGAAAAACTGTTTTTT. The chain recombines TRBV10-2 with TRBJ1-4; TRBD1 aligns across 10 bases. The CDR3 is 18 residues long. V shed 4 bases, J shed 2 bases, and the junction held 10 bases outside the gene matches. CDR1 and CDR2 from the germline V gene are WSHSY and SAAADI.

This clone occurred once. This chain joins TRBV2 and TRBJ2-2, with D possibly TRBD1 on 5 matching bases. V lost 6 bases, J lost 7 bases, and 12 bases lay in between. The CDR3 is made up of 13 amino acids. Germline CDR1 is SNHLY and CDR2 is FYNNEI. The CDR3 sequence: CASRVDRIGELFF. In DNA, the CDR3 is TGTGCCAGCAGGGTCGACAGAATCGGGGAGCTGTTTTTT.

The chain joins TRBV5-1 to TRBJ2-1, with TRBD2 matching over 12 bases. CDR1 SGHRS and CDR2 YFSETQ come from the germline V gene. The length of the CDR3 is 14 residues. Unmatched junction bases numbered 1, after V lost 3 bases and J lost 6 bases. CDR3: CASSSTSGGNEQFF. In DNA form, the CDR3 reads TGCGCCAGCAGCTCGACTAGCGGGGGCAATGAGCAGTTCTTC.